This T cell receptor beta chain emerged from a study of Ad26.COV2.S vaccination and SARS-CoV-2 variants (dated by TCRdb to about 2021). Looking at the study overall: Donors in the vaccine arm were drawn from COV1001, a multicentre, randomized, double-blind, placebo-controlled phase I-IIa trial testing Ad26.COV2.S in healthy adults. Ad26.COV2.S was administered intramuscularly at a dose of 5x10^10 or 1x10^11 viral particles, either as one shot or as two shots given 56 days apart. Sequencing of the TCRbeta repertoire served to evaluate the specificity and breadth of SARS-CoV-2-reactive T cell receptors following Ad26.COV2.S vaccination. A total of 32 samples were included in the TCR-sequenced set, comprising around 19 Ad26.COV2.S vaccine recipients, 5 placebo recipients and 8 SARS-CoV-2 convalescent individuals. Trial participants were randomized into five groups of five: low-dose or high-dose Ad26.COV2.S given once or twice, or placebo on both occasions. Investigators did not know the trial group allocation while performing experiments and assessing outcomes.

Spanning cysteine to phenylalanine, the CDR3 consists of 13 amino acids. Of all the DNA, just the CDR3 is kept, 39 bases in frame from base 1. V gives up 3 bases and J gives up 9 bases, and the segment between their germline ends measures 12 bases. Sequences GTSNPN (CDR1) and SVGIG (CDR2) are obtained from the germline V gene (reference sequence). In the case of this clone: Which antigen it targets is not known. Base qualities are not provided; no much larger clone lies one nucleotide away.

TCRbeta CDR3 regions were sequenced with the immunoSEQ Assay. After extraction, genomic DNA underwent amplification by bias-controlled multiplex PCR, followed by high-throughput sequencing. Under the source paper's analysis protocol: To quantify the absolute abundance of every unique TCRbeta CDR3 region, sequences were collapsed and filtered. T cell fraction was estimated by normalizing TCRbeta template counts to usable DNA, with usable DNA measured through amplification of reference genes found in all nucleated cells. Repertoire TCRs were annotated as SARS-CoV-2-specific when V gene, CDR3 amino acid sequence and J gene were exactly matched to a known reactive TCR set. The reference SARS-CoV-2 TCR set was derived from MIRA and filtered for enrichment in COVID-19-positive ImmuneCODE repertoires, a step that removed public or cross-reactive TCRs. Based on the MIRA antigens, annotated TCRs were further analysed at the level of specific ORF or position within ORF. Depth was the summed frequency of annotated unique rearrangements, while breadth was defined as annotated unique rearrangements over total unique productive rearrangements. Two-sided Wilcoxon rank-sum tests were used to compare TCR breadth between groups. Imported from immuneACCESS, the table was reduced by TCRdb to in-frame sequences with V and J called. These copies leave out some clones; in studies compared against another copy, an unresolved V gene accounts for under half, and the cause of the remainder is not known. V, J and clone size are those of that table, while D and trimming were read from the DNA. The sample profile shows 360,000 or so clones; roughly 84% of them were found once. The ten most abundant clones make up around 3.6% of the sample.

The paper as a whole reports these results and caveats: The study was not powered to compare responses between vaccine doses or regimens. Substantial breadth of spike-specific CD8+ and CD4+ T cell responses was reported after vaccination. Compared with placebo recipients, Ad26.COV2.S recipients showed higher spike-specific TCR breadth (P = 0.0014). Comparable non-spike TCR breadth was observed between vaccine and placebo recipients, consistent with only spike being contained in the vaccine. According to the authors, total T cell responses may have been underestimated by the TCR breadth and depth analyses.

In light of the paper, this sample's treatment or condition label describes: over 15 received Ad26.COV2.S at low or high dose, single or two shots; roughly 5 received placebo; per-sample allocation not given. Repertoires of vaccine and placebo recipients were sequenced from samples taken on day 63 after the first injection. Between 29 July and 7 August 2020, Cohort 1b enrolled 25 adults aged 18-55 years at one site in Boston, USA. As a vaccine, Ad26.COV2.S was a replication-incompetent adenovirus type 26 vector that expressed a prefusion-stabilized SARS-CoV-2 spike protein derived from the original Wuhan strain.

The sequencing used peripheral blood, collected in a trial of Ad26.COV2.S vaccine versus placebo. The source is a person aged 18-65 years who received the Ad26.COV2.S COVID-19 vaccine or a placebo. The V and J segments used are TRBV30 and TRBJ1-6; the best D guess is TRBD1, with 6 bases matching. The DNA reads TGTGCCTGGAGCAGGGCAGGGGCTTCACCCCTCCACTTT. Protein translation: CAWSRAGASPLHF. This CDR3, with the reference TRBV30 and TRBJ1-6 proteins standing in past its ends, gives the full variable domain SQTIHQWPATLVQPVGSPLSLECTVEGTSNPNLYWYRQAAGRGLQLLFYSVGIGQISSEVPQNLSASRPQDRQFILSSKKLLLSDSGFYLCAWSRAGASPLHFGNGTRLTVT.